Listed below are T cell receptor beta chains from one sample, sequenced in a study of T cell responses to AZD1222 COVID-19 vaccine. The table came from immunoSEQ multiplex PCR; TCRdb's copy has only in-frame clones and leaves some out. The sample has more than 90,000 clones, roughly 91% seen once. The sample consisted of peripheral blood, taken 28 days after the second AZD1222 dose. Receptor source: an adult who received the AZD1222 COVID-19 vaccine. The CDR3 runs from the conserved cysteine through the conserved F or W. The order of the fields is clone size, D gene, J gene, V gene, CDR3 DNA, CDR3 protein. The D gene is left open where the match is weak. The listing skips clone size in some rows; elsewhere it reads once, few, many or a size class.

.,TRBD1,TRBJ1-5,TRBV6-5,TGTGCCAGCAGAGTGGACAGGGCTAGCAATCAGCCCCAGCATTTT,CASRVDRASNQPQHF
.,.,TRBJ2-1,TRBV24-1,TGTGCCACCGCTGCCGGAGGGGGGTATGAGCAGTTCTTC,CATAAGGGYEQFF
.,TRBD2,TRBJ2-3,TRBV13,TGTGCCAGCAGTTCTCCGGGGGGGGCCGTTGTTGATACGCAGTATTTT,CASSSPGGAVVDTQYF
.,.,TRBJ2-3,TRBV7-2,TGTGCCAGCAGCTTAGATCGGCACATCACAGATACGCAGTATTTT,CASSLDRHITDTQYF
once,TRBD2,TRBJ2-3,TRBV5-1,TGCGCCAGCAGGTGGAGCGGGGGCACAGATACGCAGTATTTT,CASRWSGGTDTQYF
.,.,TRBJ2-1,TRBV7-9,TGTGCCAGCAGCAGGCCGGGGACTTCCTACAATGAGCAGTTCTTC,CASSRPGTSYNEQFF
.,TRBD1,TRBJ1-2,TRBV2,TGTGCCAGCAGCCCGACCACCGGGACAGTCTATGGCTACACCTTC,CASSPTTGTVYGYTF
.,TRBD2,TRBJ2-5,TRBV9,TGTGCCAGCAGCGTAGGTGGAGCGGGGGGCCAAGAGACCCAGTACTTC,CASSVGGAGGQETQYF
once,TRBD1,TRBJ1-2,TRBV19,TGTGCCAGTAGTTTACAGGGGGTTAACTATGGCTACACCTTC,CASSLQGVNYGYTF
.,.,TRBJ1-1,TRBV7-3,TGTGCCAGCAGCTTACTGACCCAAGAAAACACGAACACTGAAGCTTTCTTT,CASSLLTQENTNTEAFF
.,.,TRBJ2-1,TRBV4-3,TGCGCCAGCAGCCAAGGAGCGGGTCCACGCTACAATGAGCAGTTCTTC,CASSQGAGPRYNEQFF
.,TRBD2,TRBJ2-5,TRBV5-1,TGCGCCAGCAGCTCAGCGGGGGGGGAAGAGACCCAGTACTTC,CASSSAGGEETQYF
few,TRBD1,TRBJ1-5,TRBV7-2,TGTGCCAGCAGCCCAGGACAGGGGAATCAGCCCCAGCATTTT,CASSPGQGNQPQHF
.,.,TRBJ1-1,TRBV9,TGTGCCAGCAGCGTCTTTTCACTGAACACTGAAGCTTTCTTT,CASSVFSLNTEAFF
.,.,TRBJ2-3,TRBV24-1,TGTGCCACCAGTGATTATAGGGGCCAGGCTGATACGCAGTATTTT,CATSDYRGQADTQYF
once,.,TRBJ2-7,TRBV5-1,TGCGCCAGCAGCAGGGAGAACTCCTACGAGCAGTACTTC,CASSRENSYEQYF
few,.,TRBJ1-2,TRBV6-4,TGTGCCAGCAGTGACGGGTGGGGACCTGAGGATGGCTACACCTTC,CASSDGWGPEDGYTF
.,.,TRBJ1-3,TRBV9,TGTGCCAGCAGCGCCGAGGCCTCTGGAAACACCATATATTTT,CASSAEASGNTIYF
.,TRBD2,TRBJ2-7,TRBV6-4,TGTGCCAGCAAAGCGGGGCCCTACGAGCAGTACTTC,CASKAGPYEQYF
once,.,TRBJ1-2,TRBV9,TGTGCCAGCAGCGTAGCCACATGGTCAGGGGCTGGCTATGGCTACACCTTC,CASSVATWSGAGYGYTF
.,TRBD1,TRBJ1-2,TRBV30,TGTGCCTGGAACAGGGGTAACTATGGCTACACCTTC,CAWNRGNYGYTF
.,TRBD1,TRBJ2-3,TRBV4-3,TGCGCCAGCAGCTCAGGGGGTACCCAAATAGATACGCAGTATTTT,CASSSGGTQIDTQYF
few,.,TRBJ1-2,TRBV11-2,TGTGCCAGCAGCCCAACTGGGGGGCTCTACACCTTC,CASSPTGGLYTF
.,.,TRBJ1-1,TRBV5-1,TGCGCCAGCAGCTTGAGCGGACCAGGCCTCACTGAAGCTTTCTTT,CASSLSGPGLTEAFF
.,TRBD2,TRBJ2-7,TRBV9,TGTGCCAGCAGCGTCCACCGACTAGCGGCATCCTACGAGCAGTACTTC,CASSVHRLAASYEQYF
.,.,TRBJ1-5,TRBV28,TGTGCCAGCAGTTCCGGGGTACATTCCGCTTATAGCAATCAGCCCCAGCATTTT,CASSSGVHSAYSNQPQHF
.,.,TRBJ2-1,TRBV12-3/TRBV12-4,TGTGCCAGCAGTTTTGGCGGCAATGAGCAGTTCTTC,CASSFGGNEQFF
.,.,TRBJ2-1,TRBV19,TGTGCCACTAACCCGGCCGGCGGCAATGAGCAGTTCTTC,CATNPAGGNEQFF
.,.,TRBJ1-2,TRBV18,TGTGCCAGCGTCCGGGACGTTAACTATGGCTACACCTTC,CASVRDVNYGYTF
few,.,TRBJ1-6,TRBV3-1/TRBV3-2,TGTGCCAGCAGCCAAGCGAGGGGACCCCTCCACTTT,CASSQARGPLHF
.,.,TRBJ1-1,TRBV11-3,TGTGCCAGCAGCCCGGACGGTTATGGTGAAGCTTTCTTT,CASSPDGYGEAFF
few,.,TRBJ1-1,TRBV18,TGTGCCAGCTCACCTGCAGGGAGGAACACTGAAGCTTTCTTT,CASSPAGRNTEAFF
.,TRBD2,TRBJ2-2,TRBV19,TGTGCCAGTAGTTCAGGACTAGCGGTGAACACCGGGGAGCTGTTTTTT,CASSSGLAVNTGELFF
.,.,TRBJ2-1,TRBV6-5,TGTGCCAGCACCGAGGGCGGTGAGCAGTTCTTC,CASTEGGEQFF
.,.,TRBJ2-5,TRBV7-9,TGTGCCAGCAGCTTAGTTGTGCGTAATCAAGAGACCCAGTACTTC,CASSLVVRNQETQYF
.,TRBD1,TRBJ1-2,TRBV5-1,TGCGCCAGCAGCCCCTCGGGACAGGCACAACCTTCTAACTATGGCTACACCTTC,CASSPSGQAQPSNYGYTF
.,.,TRBJ1-2,TRBV6-5,TGTGCCAGCAGTAGTGGGGACCGATCCTATGGCTACACCTTC,CASSSGDRSYGYTF
.,.,TRBJ1-2,TRBV29-1,TGCAGCGTTACTTTGGGGACGGCCTATGGCTACACCTTC,CSVTLGTAYGYTF
once,.,TRBJ2-6,TRBV11-3,TGTGCCAGCAGCCTACAGGATAACGTCCTGACTTTC,CASSLQDNVLTF
once,TRBD1,TRBJ1-1,TRBV19,TGTGCCAGTAGCAATTCATTTGGGACAGGGCTGAGCACTGAAGCTTTCTTT,CASSNSFGTGLSTEAFF
once,.,TRBJ2-1,TRBV11-3,TGTGCCAGCAGCTCCACTAAATGGGGCGTCTCCTACAATGAGCAGTTCTTC,CASSSTKWGVSYNEQFF
.,.,TRBJ2-7,TRBV27,TGTGCCAGCAGTCGGACTCGCTCCTACGAGCAGTACTTC,CASSRTRSYEQYF
.,.,TRBJ1-6,TRBV28,TGTGCCAGCAGTCCGGAACCACCTGGACGGATTAATTCACCCCTCCACTTT,CASSPEPPGRINSPLHF
.,.,TRBJ1-2,TRBV6-6,TGTGCCAGCAGTGGCCGGGGTGGCTACACCTTC,CASSGRGGYTF
.,TRBD2,TRBJ2-3,TRBV5-1,TGCGCCAGCAGCGTCGAAAGGACTAGCGGGTTCTCAGATACGCAGTATTTT,CASSVERTSGFSDTQYF
.,TRBD2,TRBJ2-1,TRBV9,TGTGCCAGCAGCGTCTCCGGGACTAGCGTAGAGCAGTTCTTC,CASSVSGTSVEQFF
.,TRBD1,TRBJ2-1,TRBV30,TGTGCCTGGAGTGTACGACAGGGCAAGCAGTTCTTC,CAWSVRQGKQFF
.,.,TRBJ2-7,TRBV30,TGTGCCTGGAGTGAAATGGGGGAGTGGGCAGGGTACTACTTC,CAWSEMGEWAGYYF
.,.,TRBJ1-2,TRBV2,TGTGCCAGCAGTGAAACGGGACCGAGCTATGGCTACACCTTC,CASSETGPSYGYTF
.,.,TRBJ1-2,TRBV27,TGTGCCAGCAGTTTCGAAGGGTTCGGCAGCAACTATGGCTACACCTTC,CASSFEGFGSNYGYTF
.,TRBD2,TRBJ2-3,TRBV2,TGTGCCAGCAAGGGACTAGCCCAACCTACTAGCACAGATACGCAGTATTTT,CASKGLAQPTSTDTQYF
once,TRBD2,TRBJ2-1,TRBV7-9,TGTGCCAGCAGCCTGACTAGCGGGAGAAAGGATGAGCAGTTCTTC,CASSLTSGRKDEQFF
.,.,TRBJ2-5,TRBV7-3,TGTGCCAGCCGGATGGGAGAGACCCAGTACTTC,CASRMGETQYF
.,.,TRBJ2-2,TRBV2,TGTGCCAGCAGCAAGTTTATAAGGACAGTCGACACCGGGGAGCTGTTTTTT,CASSKFIRTVDTGELFF
.,TRBD1,TRBJ2-6,TRBV3-1/TRBV3-2,TGTGCCAGCAGCCCCAGGACAGGGGGCTTTGGGGCCAACGTCCTGACTTTC,CASSPRTGGFGANVLTF
.,.,TRBJ1-5,TRBV2,TGTGCCAGCGGTCGCGGGGATAGCAATCAGCCCCAGCATTTT,CASGRGDSNQPQHF
.,.,TRBJ2-7,TRBV4-2,TGTGCCAGCAGCCAAGAACCCCGGGGTCAGCGAGAGCAGTACTTC,CASSQEPRGQREQYF
few,.,TRBJ1-1,TRBV2,TGTGCCAGCAGTGTGACGACAGGGAACACTGAAGCTTTCTTT,CASSVTTGNTEAFF
once,TRBD1,TRBJ1-2,TRBV7-9,TGTGCCAGCAGCTTTGGGCAGGGGGACGGCTACACCTTC,CASSFGQGDGYTF
.,.,TRBJ1-6,TRBV5-6,TGTGCCAGCAGCTTTGGTGGCAGCCTGAATTCACCCCTCCACTTT,CASSFGGSLNSPLHF